What follows are 25 T cell receptor beta chains derived from one specimen sequenced in a study of blood T cell repertoires in COVID-19. Only in-frame clones appear in the TCRdb table, and some are missing; sequencing was by immunoSEQ multiplex PCR. Here the sample spans about 320,000 clones, around 85% being singletons. The sequenced sample was PBMCs or T cells enriched from blood (not recorded which). The receptor source for this set is a woman in her 30s who had been exposed to COVID-19.

The chain employs TRBV10-3 and TRBJ2-3; tentatively, D is TRBD1 (6 bases). CDR1 and CDR2 (germline): ENHRY, SYGVKD. CDR3 length: 14 amino acids. V shed 10 bases and J shed 0 bases, with 14 bases lying between them. The CDR3 nucleotides read TGTGCCAGCCGAGGACAGACAAGCACAGATACGCAGTATTTT. Translation gives CASRGQTSTDTQYF.

The chain combines TRBV4-2 with TRBJ1-3; D unclear. This CDR3 region has 15 residues. The germline gives CDR1 LGHNA, CDR2 YNFKEQ. Trimming removed 0 bases from V and 0 bases from J, with 6 bases in between. CDR3 in DNA: TGTGCCAGCAGCCAAGACTTGTACTCTGGAAACACCATATATTTT. Its protein is CASSQDLYSGNTIYF.

The V and J genes are TRBV18 and TRBJ1-1; D ambiguous. Germline values: CDR1 KGHSH, CDR2 LQKENI. Trimming left V 3 bases short and J 1 base short, with 9 bases between. The CDR3 totals 14 residues. CDR3 bases: TGTGCCAGCTCACCCGCACAGCAGAACACTGAAGCTTTCTTT. Translation gives CASSPAQQNTEAFF.

The chain employs TRBV19 and TRBJ1-1, with 7 positions matching TRBD1. CDR1 is LNHDA, CDR2 SQIVND, per germline (reference sequence). The CDR3 length is 15 residues. J gave up 0 bases and V 7 bases, and 8 bases lay outside the gene matches. The CDR3 sequence: CASIGTAEMNTEAFF. Written as DNA, the CDR3 is TGTGCCAGTATCGGGACAGCCGAAATGAACACTGAAGCTTTCTTT.

About this clone: A much larger clone lies a single base off, so this may be a read error. The chain links TRBV7-3 to TRBJ1-3; tentatively, D is TRBD1 (5 bases). V was trimmed by 0 bases and J by 2 bases, leaving 5 bases between them. The CDR3 runs to 14 residues. Germline values: CDR1 SGHTA, CDR2 FQGTGA. The CDR3 loop is CASSLTGAGNTIYF. The CDR3 DNA reads as TGTGCCAGCAGCTTAACAGGGGCTGGAAACACCATATATTTT.

The chain recombines TRBV30 with TRBJ2-5; D is unclear. Germline CDR1 and CDR2: GTSNPN and SVGIG (reference sequence). Deletions cut 5 bases from V and 1 base from J, with 8 bases between. The CDR3 consists of 12 residues. This chain's CDR3 is CAWGPSQETQYF. The CDR3 nucleotides read TGTGCCTGGGGCCCCAGCCAAGAGACCCAGTACTTC.

The chain recombines TRBV10-1 with TRBJ1-1, with D possibly matching TRBD1 (5 bases). This CDR3 comprises 15 residues. The V end was cut by 1 base, the J end by 4 bases, with 13 bases between. The germline V gene encodes CDR1 WNHNN and CDR2 SYGVQD (reference sequence). Here the CDR3 DNA reads TGCGCCAGCAGTGAGTTCCGACAGCTGAGCACTGAAGCTTTCTTT. Protein sequence: CASSEFRQLSTEAFF.

The J gene is TRBJ2-7, the V gene TRBV3-1 (or the pseudogene TRBV3-2), with 11 positions matching TRBD2. This CDR3 contains 14 residues. CDR1 is LGHDT, CDR2 YNNKEL, per germline (reference sequence). V shed 0 bases, J shed 5 bases, and the junction held 0 bases outside the gene matches. This CDR3 reads CASSQELAGDEQYF. In DNA, the CDR3 is TGTGCCAGCAGCCAAGAACTAGCGGGGGACGAGCAGTACTTC.

This clone was observed once. V usage is TRBV10-3 and J usage is TRBJ1-2; D not certain. CDR1 is ENHRY and CDR2 is SYGVKD in the germline V gene. The CDR3 is 16 amino acids. Trimming pared 0 bases from V and 1 base from J, leaving 12 bases between. The chain's CDR3 is CAISESKAGYNYGYTF. DNA of the CDR3: TGTGCCATCAGTGAGTCTAAGGCAGGATATAACTATGGCTACACCTTC.

This sequence joins TRBV30 and TRBJ1-2; D not resolved. V was shortened by 0 bases and J by 8 bases, with 7 bases between the two germline ends. The germline V gene has CDR1 GTSNPN and CDR2 SVGIG (reference sequence). The CDR3 covers 11 residues. In DNA, the CDR3 is TGTGCCTGGAGTGTAGCTTGGGGCTACACCTTC. This sequence encodes CAWSVAWGYTF.

This chain links TRBV15 with TRBJ1-2; D is uncertain. CDR1 is LNHNV and CDR2 is YYDKDF in the germline V gene (reference sequence). Deletions cut 5 bases from V and 2 bases from J, with 27 bases between. The CDR3 totals 19 residues. The CDR3: CATSRRPSIGGRENYGYTF. The CDR3 DNA reads TGTGCCACCAGCCGCAGACCCTCCATAGGAGGCAGAGAGAACTATGGCTACACCTTC.

The J gene is TRBJ1-6, the V gene TRBV19, with TRBD1 matching over 8 bases. CDR1 and CDR2 from the germline V gene are LNHDA and SQIVND (reference sequence). The CDR3 loop spans 15 amino acids. The V segment lost 3 bases and the J segment 6 bases; nucleotides outside the gene matches: 4. The CDR3 region is CASSIPTGGNSPLHF. The CDR3 DNA sequence: TGTGCCAGTAGTATTCCAACAGGGGGTAATTCACCCCTCCACTTT.

The chain combines TRBV5-6 with TRBJ2-1; 14 nucleotides line up with TRBD2. In germline, CDR1 is SGHDT, CDR2 YYEEEE. Trimming at V came to 4 bases and at J to 15 bases, leaving 12 bases not matched to a gene. There are 15 residues in the CDR3. CDR3 protein: CASSGGWGLAGVTFF. The DNA for the CDR3 is TGTGCCAGCAGCGGGGGCTGGGGACTAGCGGGAGTTACGTTCTTC. Full variable domain (outside the CDR3, taken from reference TRBV5-6 and TRBJ2-1): DAGVTQSPTHLIKTRGQQVTLRCSPKSGHDTVSWYQQALGQGPQFIFQYYEEEERQRGNFPDRFSGHQFPNYSSELNVNALLLGDSALYLCASSGGWGLAGVTFFGPGTRLTVL.

This clone was detected once. V and J are TRBV5-1 and TRBJ2-2; 8 nucleotides align to TRBD2. This CDR3 has 16 residues. The trim removed 4 bases at V and 4 bases at J, leaving 9 bases unmatched. Looked up from germline, CDR1 is SGHRS and CDR2 is YFSETQ. CDR3 coding DNA: TGCGCCAGCAGCCCGGGAGGGGGAGTAAGCACCGGGGAGCTGTTTTTT. As protein: CASSPGGGVSTGELFF.

The CDR3 DNA is TGTGCCAGCTCACCACGGCGGGAGGGCGGGTACGAGCAGTACTTC. Translated: CASSPRREGGYEQYF. The V and J genes are TRBV18 and TRBJ2-7; 9 bases agree with TRBD2. The ends lost 1 base at V and 4 bases at J; junction bases unmatched: 5. Germline-derived CDR1 and CDR2 are KGHSH and LQKENI. This CDR3 region has 15 residues.

The V and J genes are TRBV19 and TRBJ2-1, with TRBD1 as a possible D gene (6 bases). Between the trimmed V and J ends, which lost 5 bases and 3 bases, there was a span of 14 bases. This CDR3 is 15 amino acids long. Germline assignment: CDR1 LNHDA and CDR2 SQIVND (reference sequence). The CDR3 DNA reads TGTGCCAGTAGTGTGATACAGGGTCTCTACAATGAGCAGTTCTTC. Its protein product is CASSVIQGLYNEQFF.

The chain combines TRBV6-1 with TRBJ1-4; D might be TRBD1 (6 bases). Germline CDR1 MNHNS, CDR2 SASEGT. CDR3 length equals 15 residues. V shed 2 bases and J shed 8 bases, with 15 bases lying between them. CDR3 in amino acids: CASSEFRGATEKLFF. CDR3 sequence (DNA): TGTGCCAGCAGTGAATTTCGGGGGGCGACGGAAAAACTGTTTTTT.

This rearrangement joins TRBV19 to TRBJ1-5; TRBD1 agrees at 9 bases. In germline, CDR1 is LNHDA, CDR2 SQIVND (reference sequence). CDR3 length equals 14 residues. The ends lost 5 bases at V and 7 bases at J; junction bases unmatched: 6. The CDR3 bases are TGTGCCAGTAGTTCTACAGGGGGCCAGCAGCCCCAGCATTTT. Protein sequence: CASSSTGGQQPQHF.

The rearrangement uses TRBV5-4 and TRBJ2-2, with a possible D match to TRBD1 (6 bases). Germline assignment: CDR1 SGHNT and CDR2 YYREEE (reference sequence). V lost 4 bases and J lost 5, with 12 bases in between. This CDR3 is 14 amino acids long. The CDR3 bases are TGTGCCAGCAGCCCCAACAGGGTTACCGGGGAGCTGTTTTTT. Protein product: CASSPNRVTGELFF.

The chain recombines TRBV6-5 with TRBJ2-7; 8 bases are shared with TRBD1. Germline lookup yields CDR1 MNHEY and CDR2 SVGAGI. The CDR3 runs 14 residues. V lost 6 bases to trimming and J lost 0 bases; unmatched junction nucleotides: 4. CDR3 sequence: CASRDTGGSYEQYF. DNA for the CDR3: TGTGCCAGCAGAGATACAGGGGGCTCCTACGAGCAGTACTTC.

V is TRBV29-1 and J is TRBJ1-2; no clear D. Trimming removed 2 bases from V and 4 bases from J, with 11 bases in between. The CDR3 runs to 13 residues. The germline CDR1 and CDR2 sequences are SQVTM and ANQGSEA. CDR3 nucleotide sequence: TGCAGCGTTGAATTTCCAGGCCCCTATGGCTACACCTTC. Its protein is CSVEFPGPYGYTF.

The chain employs TRBV28 and TRBJ1-6; 11 bases align to TRBD1. The germline V gene encodes CDR1 MDHEN and CDR2 SYDVKM. The V segment lost 1 base and the J segment 10 bases; nucleotides outside the gene matches: 12. The CDR3 length is 18 residues. In DNA, the CDR3 is TGTGCCAGCAGTTTATCCGGGCCGGGACAGGGGGGAGGATCACCCCTCCACTTT. It encodes CASSLSGPGQGGGSPLHF.

This chain uses TRBV14 with TRBJ2-5; no reliable D call. CDR1 SGHDN and CDR2 FVKESK come from the germline V gene. The CDR3 has 17 amino acids. V shed 4 bases and J shed 7 bases, with 25 bases lying between them. The CDR3 sequence: CASSPPIILGHEATQYF. CDR3 coding DNA: TGTGCCAGCAGCCCGCCAATAATCCTTGGCCATGAGGCGACCCAGTACTTC.

The V gene is TRBV4-1, the J gene TRBJ2-3; maybe TRBD2 (6 bases). This CDR3 is built from 14 residues. Germline V gives CDR1 MGHRA, CDR2 YSYEKL. V was cut by 9 bases and J by 3 bases, with 16 bases left in between. CDR3 protein: CASSTRRDTDTQYF. The CDR3 DNA reads TGCGCCAGTAGCACAAGGAGGGATACAGATACGCAGTATTTT.

This chain joins TRBV7-2 and TRBJ2-2, with D perhaps matching TRBD1 (5 bases). CDR1 and CDR2 from the germline V gene are SGHTA and FQGNSA. The V gene lost 1 base and the J gene lost 5 bases, with 11 bases spanning the gap. The CDR3 sequence is 15 residues long. The CDR3 spells CASSLVGAGTGELFF. The CDR3 DNA is TGTGCCAGCAGCTTAGTTGGGGCCGGGACCGGGGAGCTGTTTTTT.